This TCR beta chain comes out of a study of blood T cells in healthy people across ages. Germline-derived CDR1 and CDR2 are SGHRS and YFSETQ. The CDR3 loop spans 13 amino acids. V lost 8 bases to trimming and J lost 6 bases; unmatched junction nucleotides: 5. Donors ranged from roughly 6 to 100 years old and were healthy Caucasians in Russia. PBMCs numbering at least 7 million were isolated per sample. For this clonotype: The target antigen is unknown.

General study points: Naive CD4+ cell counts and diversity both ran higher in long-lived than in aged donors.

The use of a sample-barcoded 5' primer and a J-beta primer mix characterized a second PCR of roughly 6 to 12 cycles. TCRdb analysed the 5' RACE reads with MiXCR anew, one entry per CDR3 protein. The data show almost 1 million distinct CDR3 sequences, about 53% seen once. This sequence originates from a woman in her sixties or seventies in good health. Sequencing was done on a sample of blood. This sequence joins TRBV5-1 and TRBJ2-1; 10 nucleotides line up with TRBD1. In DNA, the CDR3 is TGCGCCAGTGGGACAGGGGATTCCAATGAGCAGTTCTTC. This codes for CASGTGDSNEQFF.